The 23 T cell receptor beta chains given below trace back to one sample, sequenced in a study of T-cell memory formation after mild COVID-19. TCRdb re-called the 5' RACE reads through MiXCR, storing one row per CDR3 protein. Of some 490,000 distinct CDR3 sequences detected, around a sixth appear once; the ten largest clones hold roughly 12%. Sequencing input: PBMCs or a T cell subset sorted from them (not recorded which). Receptor source: an adult woman who had mild COVID-19 (a few samples of this study predate the infection). Cell type and time point are not known.

The J gene is TRBJ2-6, the V gene TRBV5-6, with a tentative D call TRBD2 (5 bases). Germline V gene lookup returns CDR1 SGHDT and CDR2 YYEEEE. CDR3 length: 14 amino acids. The V end lost 4 bases, the J end lost 0 bases, and 5 bases lay between the germline ends. CDR3 loop: CASSGGSGANVLTF. The CDR3 nucleotides are TGTGCCAGCAGCGGAGGCTCTGGGGCCAACGTCCTGACTTTC.

This rearrangement joins TRBV7-3 to TRBJ2-5, with D perhaps TRBD1 (6 bases). Per the germline V gene, CDR1 is SGHTA and CDR2 is FQGTGA. There are 16 residues in the CDR3. V shed 2 bases and J shed 0 bases, with 13 bases lying between them. CDR3 region: CASSLDSGTNQETQYF. The CDR3 DNA is TGTGCCAGCAGCTTAGACTCAGGGACAAACCAAGAGACCCAGTACTTC.

This clonotype occurred once. The rearrangement joins TRBV6-1 to TRBJ1-2; 7 bases map to TRBD1. Trimming took 0 bases from V and 4 from J; bases not matched to a gene: 8. CDR1 and CDR2 (germline): MNHNS, SASEGT. The CDR3 is 16 amino acids. CDR3 sequence: CASSEAGRGPVYGYTF. The CDR3 nucleotides read TGTGCCAGCAGTGAAGCGGGGAGGGGGCCAGTCTATGGCTACACCTTC.

This clonotype appeared a few times. V and J are TRBV7-9 and TRBJ2-7, with a weak D call TRBD1 (6 bases). The CDR3 is 15 amino acids. Germline V gives CDR1 SEHNR, CDR2 FQNEAQ (reference sequence). The V gene lost 1 base and the J gene lost 0 bases, with 10 bases spanning the gap. CDR3 coding DNA: TGTGCCAGCAGCTTAGAGGGGACAAACTCCTACGAGCAGTACTTC. Its protein is CASSLEGTNSYEQYF.

This clonotype was found a few times. The J gene is TRBJ2-7, the V gene TRBV12-3 or TRBV12-4; 8 nucleotides align to TRBD2. The CDR3 length is 14 residues. Unmatched junction bases numbered 9, after V lost 5 bases and J lost 6 bases. The CDR3 DNA sequence: TGTGCCAGCAGTCCGGGACTAGAATCCGGCGAGCAGTACTTC. It encodes CASSPGLESGEQYF.

This clonotype was detected a few times. This sequence joins TRBV12-3 or TRBV12-4 and TRBJ2-1; 7 bases map to TRBD2. This CDR3 has 16 amino acids. The V segment lost 3 bases and the J segment 5 bases; nucleotides outside the gene matches: 10. DNA for the CDR3: TGTGCCAGCAGTTTGGGAGGGGCCCCTTCCCACAATGAGCAGTTCTTC. This translates into CASSLGGAPSHNEQFF.

This clonotype showed up just a few times. The chain uses TRBV6-5 and TRBJ1-1; the D is unclear. The ends were cut back, 0 bases at V and 5 bases at J, with 10 bases in the middle. CDR3 length: 14 amino acids. Germline CDR1 reads MNHEY; CDR2 reads SVGAGI. The CDR3 DNA is TGTGCCAGCAGTTACTCGGTAGGACGGACTGAAGCTTTCTTT. As protein: CASSYSVGRTEAFF.

The J gene is TRBJ2-1, the V gene TRBV24-1, with 9 positions matching TRBD1. V was pared by 10 bases and J by 3 bases, with 3 bases of the junction left unmatched. Germline V gives CDR1 KGHDR, CDR2 SFDVKD. CDR3 length: 13 residues. For the CDR3, the DNA is TGTGCCACGGGACAGGGCGACTACAATGAGCAGTTCTTC. Protein sequence: CATGQGDYNEQFF.

This sequence joins TRBV7-8 and TRBJ2-1; 10 positions match TRBD2. This CDR3 has 16 residues. J lost 1 base, V lost 6 bases, and 6 bases had no gene match. Looked up from germline, CDR1 is SGHVS and CDR2 is FQNEAQ. CDR3 in amino acids: CASSSSGRLSYNEQFF. DNA of the CDR3: TGTGCCAGCAGTTCTAGCGGGAGACTATCCTACAATGAGCAGTTCTTC.

The chain has TRBV5-1 and TRBJ2-5; 7 bases agree with TRBD2. V trimming: 2 bases; J trimming: 5 bases; junction bases outside the gene matches: 6. This CDR3 has 14 residues. The V gene's germline CDR1 is SGHRS and CDR2 YFSETQ. DNA of the CDR3: TGCGCCAGCAGCTTCCAGCGGGGATCGGAGACCCAGTACTTC. Protein: CASSFQRGSETQYF.

The gene calls are TRBV18 and TRBJ1-5; D is unresolved. V dropped 0 bases and J dropped 2 bases, with 8 bases sitting between them. Germline loops: CDR1 KGHSH, CDR2 LQKENI. This CDR3 has 15 amino acids. CDR3 nucleotides: TGTGCCAGCTCACCACCGGTGGGTGGCAATCAGCCCCAGCATTTT. Amino acids: CASSPPVGGNQPQHF.

This chain uses TRBV12-3 or TRBV12-4 with TRBJ2-3; TRBD2 matches 10 bases. The CDR3 runs to 16 residues. V lost 5 bases to trimming and J lost 4 bases; unmatched junction nucleotides: 9. CDR3 DNA sequence: TGTGCCAGCAGTGGGACAGCGGGGGGGCCCCCAGATACGCAGTATTTT. Amino acids: CASSGTAGGPPDTQYF.

The chain links TRBV3-1 to TRBJ1-4, with TRBD1 identical over 9 bases. The CDR3 is 19 residues long. The V gene's germline CDR1 is LGHDT and CDR2 YNNKEL (reference sequence). V was clipped by 1 base and J by 0 bases; unmatched bases: 9. The CDR3 loop is CASSQVPGQGRSTNEKLFF. In DNA, the CDR3 is TGTGCCAGCAGCCAAGTCCCGGGACAGGGCCGGTCAACTAATGAAAAACTGTTTTTT. The complete variable domain, with remaining parts taken from reference TRBV3-1 and TRBJ1-4, reads DTAVSQTPKYLVTQMGNDKSIKCEQNLGHDTMYWYKQDSKKFLKIMFSYNNKELIINETVPNRFSPKSPDKAHLNLHINSLELGDSAVYFCASSQVPGQGRSTNEKLFFGSGTQLSVL.

This rearrangement joins TRBV12-3 or TRBV12-4 to TRBJ2-3; D is possibly TRBD1 (6 bases). Trimming removed 6 bases at V and 0 bases at J, with 10 bases between. This CDR3 spans 14 amino acids. CDR3 sequence: CASRDRVSTDTQYF. CDR3 coding DNA: TGTGCCAGCAGGGACAGAGTTAGCACAGATACGCAGTATTTT.

This clonotype was found many times. Here the CDR3 reads CSATDRNIQYF. CDR3 coding DNA: TGCAGTGCCACGGACAGAAACATTCAGTACTTC. V and J are TRBV20-1 and TRBJ2-4, with D tentatively TRBD1 (6 bases). Trimming took 6 bases from V and 6 from J, leaving 9 bases between them. Per the germline V gene, CDR1 is DFQATT and CDR2 is SNEGSKA (reference sequence). The CDR3 has 11 amino acids.

This clonotype occurred a few times. This chain uses TRBV27 with TRBJ2-7; D remains ambiguous. From germline, CDR1 is MNHEY and CDR2 SMNVEV (reference sequence). The CDR3 has 14 residues. Deletions cut 3 bases from V and 1 base from J, with 10 bases between. The CDR3 spells CASSLGSFSYEQYF. The CDR3 nucleotides read TGTGCCAGCAGTTTGGGCAGCTTTTCCTACGAGCAGTACTTC.

The gene calls are TRBV7-9 and TRBJ1-4; no clear D. Trimming cost V 6 bases and J 2 bases, with 10 bases left between them. Germline V gene data show CDR1 as SEHNR and CDR2 as FQNEAQ (reference sequence). The CDR3 totals 14 residues. DNA of the CDR3: TGTGCCAGCAGGTCGTCGGGGACTAATGAAAAACTGTTTTTT. It codes for CASRSSGTNEKLFF.

The chain links TRBV4-3 to TRBJ2-7; D unclear. Trimming took off 1 base at V and 2 bases at J, with 15 bases between the two ends. In germline, CDR1 is LGHNA, CDR2 YSLEER. CDR3 length equals 16 residues. Here the CDR3 reads CASSQGWPPETYEQYF. In nucleotides, the CDR3 is TGCGCCAGCAGCCAAGGCTGGCCCCCGGAAACCTACGAGCAGTACTTC.

This chain joins TRBV12-3 or TRBV12-4 and TRBJ2-7; 7 nucleotides match TRBD1. The CDR3 contains 14 residues. With 6 bases clipped from V and 2 bases from J, the junction kept 7 bases outside the gene matches. The CDR3 sequence is CASSERQGTYEQYF. Here the CDR3 DNA reads TGTGCCAGCAGCGAAAGACAGGGAACCTACGAGCAGTACTTC.

The V gene is TRBV4-3, the J gene TRBJ2-7, with TRBD1 as a possible D gene (6 bases). CDR3 length equals 16 residues. The V end was cut by 0 bases, the J end by 2 bases, with 14 bases between. Looked up from germline, CDR1 is LGHNA and CDR2 is YSLEER. CDR3: CASSQDQWTVTYEQYF. In nucleotides, the CDR3 is TGCGCCAGCAGCCAAGATCAGTGGACAGTTACCTACGAGCAGTACTTC.

The chain joins TRBV20-1 to TRBJ1-1; D is uncertain. The CDR3 runs to 13 residues. In germline, CDR1 is DFQATT, CDR2 SNEGSKA (reference sequence). The V gene lost 2 bases and the J gene lost 0 bases, with 7 bases spanning the gap. CDR3 sequence (DNA): TGCAGTGCTAGACGGACCTTGAACACTGAAGCTTTCTTT. Its protein product is CSARRTLNTEAFF.

This chain joins TRBV2 and TRBJ1-2, with TRBD1 matching over 9 bases. The junction had 2 bases not matched to a gene; V was cut back by 8 bases and J by 4 bases. This CDR3 has 12 amino acids. The germline gives CDR1 SNHLY, CDR2 FYNNEI. The CDR3: CASPTGGYGYTF. DNA for the CDR3: TGTGCCAGCCCGACAGGGGGCTATGGCTACACCTTC. The full variable domain, its missing parts supplied by reference TRBV2 and TRBJ1-2, is EPEVTQTPSHQVTQMGQEVILRCVPISNHLYFYWYRQILGQKVEFLVSFYNNEISEKSEIFDDQFSVERPDGSNFTLKIRSTKLEDSAMYFCASPTGGYGYTFGSGTRLTVV.

This chain uses TRBV7-9 with TRBJ2-5; D is possibly TRBD2 (5 bases). This CDR3 spans 15 amino acids. The V gene lost 5 bases and the J gene lost 5 bases, with 18 bases spanning the gap. Germline V gene sequence: CDR1 SEHNR, CDR2 FQNEAQ (reference sequence). The chain's CDR3 is CASSPQRATRETQYF. The DNA for the CDR3 is TGTGCCAGCAGCCCGCAGAGGGCCACGAGGGAGACCCAGTACTTC.